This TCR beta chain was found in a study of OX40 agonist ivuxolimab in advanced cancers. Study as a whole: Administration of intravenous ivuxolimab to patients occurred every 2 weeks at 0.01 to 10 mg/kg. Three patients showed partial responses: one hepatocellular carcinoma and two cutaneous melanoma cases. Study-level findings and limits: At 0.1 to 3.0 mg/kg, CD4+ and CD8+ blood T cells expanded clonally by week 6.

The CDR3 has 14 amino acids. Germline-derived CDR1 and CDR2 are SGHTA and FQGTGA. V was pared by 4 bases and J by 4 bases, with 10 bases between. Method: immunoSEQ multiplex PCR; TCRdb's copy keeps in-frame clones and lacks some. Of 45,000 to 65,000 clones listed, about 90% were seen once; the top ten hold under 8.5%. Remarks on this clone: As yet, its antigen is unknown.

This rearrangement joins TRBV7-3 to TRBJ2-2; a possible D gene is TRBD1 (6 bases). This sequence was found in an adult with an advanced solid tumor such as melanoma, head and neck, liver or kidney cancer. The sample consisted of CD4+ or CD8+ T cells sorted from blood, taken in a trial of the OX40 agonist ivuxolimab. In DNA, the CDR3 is TGTGCCAGCAGCTCTGGACAGAGCACCGGGGAGCTGTTTTTT. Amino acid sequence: CASSSGQSTGELFF.